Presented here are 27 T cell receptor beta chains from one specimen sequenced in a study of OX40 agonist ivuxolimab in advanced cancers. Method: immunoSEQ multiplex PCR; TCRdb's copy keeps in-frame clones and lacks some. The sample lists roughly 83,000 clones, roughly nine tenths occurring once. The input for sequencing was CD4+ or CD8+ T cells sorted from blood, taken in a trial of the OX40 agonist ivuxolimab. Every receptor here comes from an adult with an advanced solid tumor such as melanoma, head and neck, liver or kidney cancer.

Here the CDR3 DNA reads TGTGCCAGTGCCGACAGGGGGCATACTGAAGCTTTCTTT. Residues: CASADRGHTEAFF. The V and J genes are TRBV6-1 and TRBJ1-1, with TRBD1 identical over 10 bases. Trimming cost V 9 bases and J 5 bases; bases outside gene matches: 6. Germline CDR1 reads MNHNS; CDR2 reads SASEGT. CDR3 length: 13 amino acids.

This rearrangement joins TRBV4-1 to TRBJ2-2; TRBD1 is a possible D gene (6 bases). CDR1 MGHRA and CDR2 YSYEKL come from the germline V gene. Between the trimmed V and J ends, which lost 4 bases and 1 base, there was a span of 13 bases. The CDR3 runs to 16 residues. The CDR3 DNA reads TGCGCCAGCAGCCTCACAGGGATCGAGAACACCGGGGAGCTGTTTTTT. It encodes CASSLTGIENTGELFF.

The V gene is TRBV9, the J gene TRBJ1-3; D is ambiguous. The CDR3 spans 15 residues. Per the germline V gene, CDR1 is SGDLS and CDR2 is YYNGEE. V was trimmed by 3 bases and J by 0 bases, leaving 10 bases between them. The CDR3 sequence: CASSAPLSSGNTIYF. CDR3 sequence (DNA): TGTGCCAGCAGCGCCCCATTGAGCTCTGGAAACACCATATATTTT.

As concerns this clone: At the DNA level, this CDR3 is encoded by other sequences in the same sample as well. The CDR3 bases are TGTGCCTGGAGTGAGGGGGCGAATGGCTACACCTTC. This translates into CAWSEGANGYTF. This rearrangement joins TRBV30 to TRBJ1-2; 7 nucleotides line up with TRBD1. The V gene end was trimmed by 1 base and the J gene end by 6 bases; junction bases not matched to a gene: 2. In germline, CDR1 is GTSNPN, CDR2 SVGIG (reference sequence). The CDR3 sequence is 12 residues long.

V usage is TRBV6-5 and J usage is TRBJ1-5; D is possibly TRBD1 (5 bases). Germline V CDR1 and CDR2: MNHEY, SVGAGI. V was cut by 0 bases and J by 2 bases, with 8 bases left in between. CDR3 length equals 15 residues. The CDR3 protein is CASSYSTEGNQPQHF. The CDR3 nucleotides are TGTGCCAGCAGTTACTCGACAGAAGGCAATCAGCCCCAGCATTTT.

The CDR3 here is CASSDQASYGYTF. CDR3 DNA: TGTGCCAGCAGTGACCAAGCCTCCTATGGCTACACCTTC. The chain is built from TRBV6-5 and TRBJ1-2; D is ambiguous. Trimming left V 5 bases short and J 4 bases short, with 11 bases between. Germline V gene lookup returns CDR1 MNHEY and CDR2 SVGAGI. This CDR3 comprises 13 residues.

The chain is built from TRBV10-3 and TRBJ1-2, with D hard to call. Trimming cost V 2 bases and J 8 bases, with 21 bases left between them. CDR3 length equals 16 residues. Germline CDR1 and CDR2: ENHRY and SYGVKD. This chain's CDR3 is CAISEGDFQAIGGYTF. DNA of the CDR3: TGTGCCATCAGTGAGGGAGACTTCCAGGCTATAGGGGGCTACACCTTC.

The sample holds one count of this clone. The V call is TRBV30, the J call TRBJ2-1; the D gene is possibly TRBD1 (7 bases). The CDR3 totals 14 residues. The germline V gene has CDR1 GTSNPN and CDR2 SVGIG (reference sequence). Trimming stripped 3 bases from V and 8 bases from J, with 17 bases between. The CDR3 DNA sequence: TGTGCCTGGAGCCCAGGGGGAGGCTTGGATGAGCAGTTCTTC. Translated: CAWSPGGGLDEQFF.

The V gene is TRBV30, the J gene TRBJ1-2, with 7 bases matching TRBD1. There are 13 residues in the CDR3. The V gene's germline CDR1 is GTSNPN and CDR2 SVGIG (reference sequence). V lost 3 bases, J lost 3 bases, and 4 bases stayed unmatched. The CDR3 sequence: CAWRARGDYGYTF. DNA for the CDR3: TGTGCCTGGAGGGCCAGGGGGGACTATGGCTACACCTTC.

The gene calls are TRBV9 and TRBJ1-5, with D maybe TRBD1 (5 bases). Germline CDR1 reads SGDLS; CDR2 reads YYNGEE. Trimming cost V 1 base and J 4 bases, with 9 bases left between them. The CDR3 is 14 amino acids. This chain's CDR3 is CASSVWGGNQPQHF. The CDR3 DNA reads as TGTGCCAGCAGCGTATGGGGCGGAAATCAGCCCCAGCATTTT.

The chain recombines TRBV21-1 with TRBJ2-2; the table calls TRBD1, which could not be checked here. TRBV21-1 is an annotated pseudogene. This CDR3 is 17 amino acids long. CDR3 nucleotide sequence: TGTGCCAGCAGCGACAGTGGGACAGGGGGAAACACCGGGGAGCTGTTTTTT. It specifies CASSDSGTGGNTGELFF.

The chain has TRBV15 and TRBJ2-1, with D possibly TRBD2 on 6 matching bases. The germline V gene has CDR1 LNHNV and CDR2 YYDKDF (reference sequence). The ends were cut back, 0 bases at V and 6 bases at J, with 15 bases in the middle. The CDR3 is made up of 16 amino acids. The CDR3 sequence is CATSREISGRGNEQFF. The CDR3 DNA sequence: TGTGCCACCAGCAGAGAAATTAGCGGTAGGGGCAATGAGCAGTTCTTC. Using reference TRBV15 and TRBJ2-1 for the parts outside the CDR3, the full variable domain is DAMVIQNPRYQVTQFGKPVTLSCSQTLNHNVMYWYQQKSSQAPKLLFHYYDKDFNNEADTPDNFQSRRPNTSFCFLDIRSPGLGDTAMYLCATSREISGRGNEQFFGPGTRLTVL.

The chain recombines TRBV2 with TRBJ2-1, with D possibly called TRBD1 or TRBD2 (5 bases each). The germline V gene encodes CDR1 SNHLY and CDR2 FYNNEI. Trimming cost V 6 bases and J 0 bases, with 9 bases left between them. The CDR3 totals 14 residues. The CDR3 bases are TGTGCCAGCAGGTGGGGGAGCTCCTACAATGAGCAGTTCTTC. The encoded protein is CASRWGSSYNEQFF.

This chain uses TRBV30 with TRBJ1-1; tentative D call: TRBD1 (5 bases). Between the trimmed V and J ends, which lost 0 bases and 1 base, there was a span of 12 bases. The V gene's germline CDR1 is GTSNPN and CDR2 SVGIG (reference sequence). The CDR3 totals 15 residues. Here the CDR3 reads CAWSVQGTGNTEAFF. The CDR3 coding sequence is TGTGCCTGGAGTGTCCAGGGTACGGGGAACACTGAAGCTTTCTTT.

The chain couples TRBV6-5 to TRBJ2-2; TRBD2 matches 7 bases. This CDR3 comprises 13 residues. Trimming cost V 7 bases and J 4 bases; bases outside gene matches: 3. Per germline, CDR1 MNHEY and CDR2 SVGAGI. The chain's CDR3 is CASKLAFTGELFF. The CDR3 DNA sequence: TGTGCCAGCAAACTAGCGTTCACCGGGGAGCTGTTTTTT.

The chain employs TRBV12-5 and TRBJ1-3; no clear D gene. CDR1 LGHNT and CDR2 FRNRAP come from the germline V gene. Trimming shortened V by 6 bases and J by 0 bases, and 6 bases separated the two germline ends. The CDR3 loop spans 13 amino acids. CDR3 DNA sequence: TGTGCTAGTGGGCCTCTCTCTGGAAACACCATATATTTT. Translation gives CASGPLSGNTIYF.

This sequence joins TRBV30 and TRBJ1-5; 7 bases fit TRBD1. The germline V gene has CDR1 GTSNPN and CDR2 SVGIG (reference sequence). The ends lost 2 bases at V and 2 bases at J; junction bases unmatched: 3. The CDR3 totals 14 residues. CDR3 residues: CAWSPGQGNQPQHF. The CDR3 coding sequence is TGTGCCTGGAGTCCCGGACAGGGCAATCAGCCCCAGCATTTT.

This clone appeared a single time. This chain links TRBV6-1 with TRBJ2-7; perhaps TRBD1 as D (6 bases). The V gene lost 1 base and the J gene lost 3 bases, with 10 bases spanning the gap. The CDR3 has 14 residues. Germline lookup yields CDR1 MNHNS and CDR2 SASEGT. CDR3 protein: CASSEVGRGYEQYF. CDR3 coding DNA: TGTGCCAGCAGTGAAGTTGGCAGGGGCTACGAGCAGTACTTC.

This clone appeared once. This CDR3 is CASSQEVGGSPLHF. The CDR3 DNA follows: TGCGCCAGCAGCCAAGAGGTGGGCGGTTCACCCCTCCACTTT. The V gene is TRBV4-3, the J gene TRBJ1-6; D unclear. The V and J ends lost 0 bases and 9 bases respectively, with 9 bases between them. The CDR3 extends over 14 amino acids. The germline V gene encodes CDR1 LGHNA and CDR2 YSLEER.

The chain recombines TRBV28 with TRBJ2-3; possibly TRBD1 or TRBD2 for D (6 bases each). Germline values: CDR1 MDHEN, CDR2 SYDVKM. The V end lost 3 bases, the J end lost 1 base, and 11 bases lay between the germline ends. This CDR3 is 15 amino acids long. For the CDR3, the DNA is TGTGCCAGCAGTTTTATAGGGGGGCGCACAGATACGCAGTATTTT. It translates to CASSFIGGRTDTQYF.

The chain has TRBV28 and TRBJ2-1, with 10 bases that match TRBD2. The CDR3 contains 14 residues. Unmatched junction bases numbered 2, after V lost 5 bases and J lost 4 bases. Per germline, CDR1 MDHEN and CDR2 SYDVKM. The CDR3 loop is CASSRTSGYNEQFF. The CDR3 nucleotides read TGTGCCAGCAGTCGGACTAGCGGTTACAATGAGCAGTTCTTC.

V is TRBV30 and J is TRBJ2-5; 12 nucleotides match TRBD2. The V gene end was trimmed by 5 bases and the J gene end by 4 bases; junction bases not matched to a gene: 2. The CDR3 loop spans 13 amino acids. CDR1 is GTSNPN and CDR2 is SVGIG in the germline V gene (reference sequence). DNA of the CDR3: TGTGCCTGGGAGGGACTAGCGGGAGAGACCCAGTACTTC. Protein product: CAWEGLAGETQYF.

The CDR3, as DNA: TGTGCCAGCAGGGAACTAGGGGAAAATATAGTTCAGTATTTT. Residues: CASRELGENIVQYF. The chain is built from TRBV6-6 and TRBJ2-3; either TRBD1 or TRBD2 may fit D (5 bases each). The CDR3 runs 14 residues. The germline V gene encodes CDR1 MNHNY and CDR2 SVGAGI (reference sequence). V was clipped by 6 bases and J by 12 bases, with 22 bases between them.

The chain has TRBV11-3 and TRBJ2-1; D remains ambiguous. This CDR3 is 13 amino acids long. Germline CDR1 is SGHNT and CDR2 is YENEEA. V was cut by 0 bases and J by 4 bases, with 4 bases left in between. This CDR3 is CASSLDLYNEQFF. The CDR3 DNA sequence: TGTGCCAGCAGCTTAGATTTATACAATGAGCAGTTCTTC.

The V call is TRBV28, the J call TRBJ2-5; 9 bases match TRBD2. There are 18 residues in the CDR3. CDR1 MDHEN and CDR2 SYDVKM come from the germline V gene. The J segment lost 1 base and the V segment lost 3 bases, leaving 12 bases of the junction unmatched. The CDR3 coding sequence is TGTGCCAGCAGTTTCCTTATTGCTAGCGGGGAATTCCAAGAGACCCAGTACTTC. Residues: CASSFLIASGEFQETQYF.

The CDR3 nucleotides read TGTGCTAGTGGTTTGGTAACGGGACCAAAGTTCAATGAGCAGTTCTTC. Translation: CASGLVTGPKFNEQFF. This sequence joins TRBV12-5 and TRBJ2-1; either TRBD1 or TRBD2 may fit D (5 bases each). Deletions cut 0 bases from V and 6 bases from J, with 15 bases between. The CDR3 length is 16 residues. Germline-derived CDR1 and CDR2 are LGHNT and FRNRAP. Using reference TRBV12-5 and TRBJ2-1 for the parts outside the CDR3, the full variable domain is DARVTQTPRHKVTEMGQEVTMRCQPILGHNTVFWYRQTMMQGLELLAYFRNRAPLDDSGMPKDRFSAEMPDATLATLKIQPSEPRDSAVYFCASGLVTGPKFNEQFFGPGTRLTVL.

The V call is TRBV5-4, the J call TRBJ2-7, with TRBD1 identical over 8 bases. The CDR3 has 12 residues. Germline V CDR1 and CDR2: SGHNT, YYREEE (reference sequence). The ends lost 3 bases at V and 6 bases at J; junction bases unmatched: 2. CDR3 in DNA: TGTGCCAGCAGCTACGGGACAGGCGAGCAGTACTTC. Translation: CASSYGTGEQYF.